The 25 T cell receptor beta chains listed next were all sequenced from one sample in a study of blood T cells in healthy people across ages (dated by TCRdb to about 2015). Receptors were amplified or captured by 5' RACE. The data were produced on an Illumina HiSeq 2500. A second PCR of about 7 to 12 cycles was run with a J-beta primer mix and a sample-barcoded 5' primer. The raw public data were reprocessed by TCRdb itself: fastp quality trimming at Q25, MiXCR clonotype calling, in-frame beta chains only. CDR3 protein sequences are deduplicated, and each keeps its most common genes and DNA. The sample table shows 650,000 to 950,000 distinct CDR3 sequences, and around 42% are seen once. The ten largest clones represent about a fifth of the sample. Source material: blood. These receptors were taken from a man between 60 and 70 years old in good health.

As concerns this clonotype: At one boundary the junction diverges from the germline segment, which might be a read error. The chain has TRBV20-1 and TRBJ2-5, with 9 bases that match TRBD2. Germline assignment: CDR1 DFQATT and CDR2 SNEGSKA (reference sequence). The CDR3 extends over 14 amino acids. CDR3 in DNA: TGCGGTGCTGGGGGACTAGCCGGTGTAAAGACCCAGTACTTC. Translation: CGAGGLAGVKTQYF.

The chain is built from TRBV7-9 and TRBJ1-3, with TRBD1 as a possible D gene (6 bases). Per the germline V gene, CDR1 is SEHNR and CDR2 is FQNEAQ (reference sequence). The CDR3 extends over 14 amino acids. Trimming took 4 bases from V and 5 from J, leaving 12 bases between them. For the CDR3, the DNA is TGTGCCAGCAGCTACGACAGGATGAGAAACACCATATATTTT. Protein product: CASSYDRMRNTIYF.

This clonotype has only a few counts. The V and J genes are TRBV5-1 and TRBJ2-7; possibly TRBD1 or TRBD2 for D (6 bases each). V dropped 4 bases and J dropped 3 bases, with 26 bases sitting between them. Germline CDR1 SGHRS, CDR2 YFSETQ. This CDR3 region has 18 residues. CDR3 sequence: CASSRGSLNRDIIYEQYF. The CDR3 nucleotides read TGCGCCAGCAGCCGGGGGTCCCTAAACCGGGACATAATCTACGAGCAGTACTTC.

The V call is TRBV5-1, the J call TRBJ2-3; D unclear. Deletions cut 10 bases from V and 2 bases from J, with 17 bases between. The CDR3 is made up of 14 amino acids. From germline, CDR1 is SGHRS and CDR2 YFSETQ. In DNA, the CDR3 is TGCGCCGGCCGACATGGCCACTCCACAGATACGCAGTATTTT. It encodes CAGRHGHSTDTQYF.

This clonotype was detected many times. The genes are TRBV9 and TRBJ1-2, with 9 positions matching TRBD1. The junction had 9 bases not matched to a gene; V was cut back by 4 bases and J by 5 bases. The CDR3 covers 15 residues. Per germline, CDR1 SGDLS and CDR2 YYNGEE. This CDR3 reads CASSPRQGEGYGYTF. CDR3 in DNA: TGTGCCAGCAGCCCTCGACAGGGGGAAGGATATGGCTACACCTTC.

The chain has TRBV6-1 and TRBJ1-1; D not resolved. This CDR3 region has 16 residues. The germline gives CDR1 MNHNS, CDR2 SASEGT. The V end was cut by 7 bases, the J end by 2 bases, with 20 bases between. The CDR3: CASTRRGNKRNTEAFF. The CDR3 DNA reads TGTGCCAGCACCCGAAGAGGAAACAAGCGAAACACTGAAGCTTTCTTT.

This clonotype has a handful of counts. The chain joins TRBV3-1 to TRBJ2-7; D is unclear. Looked up from germline, CDR1 is LGHDT and CDR2 is YNNKEL (reference sequence). CDR3 length: 16 residues. V was clipped by 0 bases and J by 1 base, with 13 bases between them. CDR3 in amino acids: CASSQDLVPGSYEQYF. The CDR3 coding sequence is TGTGCCAGCAGCCAAGATCTGGTCCCAGGTTCCTACGAGCAGTACTTC.

For this clonotype: At one boundary the junction diverges from the germline segment, which might be a read error. This chain links TRBV6-2 or TRBV6-3 with TRBJ1-1; possible D gene TRBD1, 6 bases. CDR1 MNHEY and CDR2 SVGEGT come from the germline V gene. The CDR3 is made up of 12 amino acids. In nucleotides, the CDR3 is TGTGCCAGCAGTCAGGGGAACGCTGAAGCTTTCTTT. This gives the protein CASSQGNAEAFF.

This clonotype was counted at least ten times. J is TRBJ2-1 and V is TRBV4-1; D gene ambiguous. The CDR3 covers 15 residues. CDR1 is MGHRA, CDR2 YSYEKL, per germline. Trimming removed 2 bases at V and 0 bases at J, with 8 bases between. Written as DNA, the CDR3 is TGCGCCAGCAGCCAAACTTCCCTCTCCTACAATGAGCAGTTCTTC. Translation gives CASSQTSLSYNEQFF.

This clonotype came up many times. The J gene is TRBJ2-1, the V gene TRBV20-1, with D possibly being TRBD1 or TRBD2 (5 bases each). This CDR3 comprises 11 residues. Germline V gene sequence: CDR1 DFQATT, CDR2 SNEGSKA (reference sequence). V shed 6 bases and J shed 11 bases, with 14 bases lying between them. CDR3 coding DNA: TGCAGTGCGCGACCCGGGGCCCAGCAGTTCTTC. Encoded protein: CSARPGAQQFF.

The genes are TRBV5-1 and TRBJ2-7; 8 bases are shared with TRBD1. Germline-derived CDR1 and CDR2 are SGHRS and YFSETQ. The CDR3 covers 13 residues. V trimming: 4 bases; J trimming: 7 bases; junction bases outside the gene matches: 7. The CDR3 region has the DNA TGCGCCAGCAGCCGGGACAGGTACAATGAGCAGTACTTC. Its translation is CASSRDRYNEQYF.

This chain joins TRBV4-3 and TRBJ2-1; TRBD2 might be the D (5 bases). Germline loops: CDR1 LGHNA, CDR2 YSLEER. The V end was cut by 0 bases, the J end by 5 bases, with 14 bases between. The CDR3 contains 16 residues. CDR3 nucleotide sequence: TGCGCCAGCAGCCAAGATTTGTGGACCGGGAACAATGAGCAGTTCTTC. This gives the protein CASSQDLWTGNNEQFF.

The V gene is TRBV28, the J gene TRBJ2-7; D is possibly TRBD1 or TRBD2 (5 bases each). Per germline, CDR1 MDHEN and CDR2 SYDVKM. The CDR3 covers 16 residues. Trimming stripped 0 bases from V and 2 bases from J, with 14 bases between. The CDR3 sequence: CASSLWDGGGTYEQYF. CDR3 nucleotide sequence: TGTGCCAGCAGTTTATGGGACGGTGGGGGAACCTACGAGCAGTACTTC. Drawing the rest from reference TRBV28 and TRBJ2-7, the complete variable domain is DVKVTQSSRYLVKRTGEKVFLECVQDMDHENMFWYRQDPGLGLRLIYFSYDVKMKEKGDIPEGYSVSREKKERFSLILESASTNQTSMYLCASSLWDGGGTYEQYFGPGTRLTVT.

This clonotype has a handful of counts. The chain has TRBV20-1 and TRBJ2-6; no clear D. The CDR3 covers 15 residues. Per germline, CDR1 DFQATT and CDR2 SNEGSKA (reference sequence). Trimming left V 3 bases short and J 0 bases short, with 9 bases between. The CDR3 region is CSARNPFSGANVLTF. The CDR3 DNA follows: TGCAGTGCTAGGAACCCTTTCTCTGGGGCCAACGTCCTGACTTTC.

The V and J genes are TRBV7-2 and TRBJ2-5; no clear D gene. This CDR3 has 15 amino acids. Trimming took off 1 base at V and 1 base at J, with 10 bases between the two ends. CDR1 is SGHTA, CDR2 FQGNSA, per germline. CDR3 sequence reads: CASSLVPFRQETQYF. The CDR3 DNA reads TGTGCCAGCAGCTTAGTGCCCTTTCGCCAAGAGACCCAGTACTTC. Full variable domain (outside the CDR3, taken from reference TRBV7-2 and TRBJ2-5): GAGVSQSPSNKVTEKGKDVELRCDPISGHTALYWYRQSLGQGLEFLIYFQGNSAPDKSGLPSDRFSAERTGGSVSTLTIQRTQQEDSAVYLCASSLVPFRQETQYFGPGTRLLVL.

The chain recombines TRBV20-1 with TRBJ2-3; 8 bases match TRBD1. The CDR3 totals 14 residues. Germline V gives CDR1 DFQATT, CDR2 SNEGSKA (reference sequence). V lost 6 bases, J lost 3 bases, and 8 bases stayed unmatched. The CDR3 protein is CSAAGTGTTDTQYF. CDR3 coding DNA: TGCAGTGCGGCCGGGACAGGTACGACAGATACGCAGTATTTT.

The chain has TRBV29-1 and TRBJ1-2; D unresolved. Germline CDR1 reads SQVTM; CDR2 reads ANQGSEA. The CDR3 length is 12 residues. V was cut by 6 bases and J by 4 bases, with 12 bases left in between. The DNA for the CDR3 is TGCAGCGTGGACTTGAGCGGCTATGGCTACACCTTC. As protein: CSVDLSGYGYTF. The full variable domain, completed using reference TRBV29-1 and TRBJ1-2, is SAVISQKPSRDICQRGTSLTIQCQVDSQVTMMFWYRQQPGQSLTLIATANQGSEATYESGFVIDKFPISRPNLTFSTLTVSNMSPEDSSIYLCSVDLSGYGYTFGSGTRLTVV.

This clonotype was counted between two and nine times. The gene calls are TRBV12-3 or TRBV12-4 and TRBJ2-1; 7 nucleotides align to TRBD2. J gave up 8 bases and V 5 bases, and 6 bases lay outside the gene matches. This CDR3 has 13 amino acids. CDR3 in amino acids: CASSTRDYYEQFF. CDR3 nucleotides: TGTGCCAGCAGTACCAGGGACTATTATGAGCAGTTCTTC.

The table lists this clonotype with many counts. The V gene is TRBV7-2, the J gene TRBJ2-5, with TRBD2 as a possible D gene (6 bases). The germline V and J ends were trimmed by 5 bases and 1 base, with 8 bases remaining between them. CDR1 and CDR2 from the germline V gene are SGHTA and FQGNSA. This CDR3 has 13 residues. The DNA of the CDR3 is TGTGCCAGCAGCAGGACTATCCAAGAGACCCAGTACTTC. Protein sequence: CASSRTIQETQYF.

This sequence joins TRBV5-1 and TRBJ1-1; TRBD1 is a possible D gene (6 bases). Trimming removed 3 bases from V and 6 bases from J, with 18 bases in between. CDR1 is SGHRS and CDR2 is YFSETQ in the germline V gene. This CDR3 region has 15 residues. The CDR3 region has the DNA TGCGCCAGCAGCTCGAGGGAGGGGGGATTGGCTGAAGCTTTCTTT. Its translation: CASSSREGGLAEAFF.

This chain connects TRBV18 to TRBJ2-3; D tentatively fits TRBD1 or TRBD2 (5 bases each). This CDR3 comprises 14 residues. The V gene's germline CDR1 is KGHSH and CDR2 LQKENI. Trimming left V 5 bases short and J 3 bases short, with 12 bases between. The CDR3 region has the DNA TGTGCCAGCTCAAACCGGGACGCGACAGATACGCAGTATTTT. Translation gives CASSNRDATDTQYF.

V gene TRBV4-3 combines with J gene TRBJ2-5, with TRBD1 identical over 9 bases. Germline V gene sequence: CDR1 LGHNA, CDR2 YSLEER. The CDR3 has 16 residues. V lost 2 bases, J lost 2 bases, and 6 bases stayed unmatched. CDR3 protein: CASSQPQGAKQETQYF. The CDR3 nucleotides are TGCGCCAGCAGCCAACCACAGGGGGCCAAACAAGAGACCCAGTACTTC.

This clonotype was counted between two and nine times. The chain uses TRBV28 and TRBJ2-5; tentatively, D is TRBD1 or TRBD2 (5 bases each). The V gene lost 5 bases and the J gene lost 1 base, with 17 bases spanning the gap. CDR1 and CDR2 from the germline V gene are MDHEN and SYDVKM. This CDR3 comprises 16 residues. CDR3: CASSPRGALTQETQYF. For the CDR3, the DNA is TGTGCCAGCAGTCCCCGGGGCGCACTAACCCAAGAGACCCAGTACTTC.

There are a few counts of this clonotype. The V call is TRBV12-3 or TRBV12-4, the J call TRBJ2-2, with TRBD2 identical over 10 bases. This CDR3 comprises 18 residues. After removal of 4 bases from V and 2 bases from J, the junction contained 10 bases not matched to a gene. The CDR3 DNA sequence: TGTGCCAGCAGTTCCTCTAGCGGGGGTCTTCATAACACCGGGGAGCTGTTTTTT. Protein sequence: CASSSSSGGLHNTGELFF.

This clonotype occurred a few times. The chain has TRBV14 and TRBJ2-3; 11 bases are a match to TRBD2. The CDR3 is 16 residues long. Trimming at V came to 4 bases and at J to 4 bases, leaving 7 bases not matched to a gene. Germline V gene lookup returns CDR1 SGHDN and CDR2 FVKESK. DNA for the CDR3: TGTGCCAGCAGCCCGCGACTAGCGGGGCGTTCAGATACGCAGTATTTT. Its protein product is CASSPRLAGRSDTQYF.